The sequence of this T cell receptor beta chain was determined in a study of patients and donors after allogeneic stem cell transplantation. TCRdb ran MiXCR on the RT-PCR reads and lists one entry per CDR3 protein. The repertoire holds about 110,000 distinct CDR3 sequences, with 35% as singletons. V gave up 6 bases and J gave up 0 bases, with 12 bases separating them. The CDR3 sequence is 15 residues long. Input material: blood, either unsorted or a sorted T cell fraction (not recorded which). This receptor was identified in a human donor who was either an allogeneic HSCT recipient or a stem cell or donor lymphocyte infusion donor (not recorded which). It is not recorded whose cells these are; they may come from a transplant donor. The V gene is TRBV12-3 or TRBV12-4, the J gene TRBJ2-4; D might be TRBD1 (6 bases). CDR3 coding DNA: TGTGCCAGCAGCACCGACAGGACAGCCAAAAACATTCAGTACTTC. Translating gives CASSTDRTAKNIQYF.